Following are 5 T cell receptor beta chains from one sample sequenced in a study of CD8 T cells in Susac syndrome. RNA in amounts of about 0.5 to 1 ug was reverse transcribed with random hexamers. Using its own MiXCR run on the immunoSEQ multiplex PCR reads, TCRdb lists one record per CDR3 protein. This sample has about 400,000 distinct CDR3 sequences, with around 85% found just once. The sequenced sample was CD8+ T cells from PBMCs. These receptors were taken from a human donor with multiple sclerosis.

The sample holds a few counts of this clonotype. The chain has TRBV6-1 and TRBJ2-5; D is tentatively TRBD1 or TRBD2 (5 bases each). Deletions cut 5 bases from V and 4 bases from J, with 8 bases between. The germline gives CDR1 MNHNS, CDR2 SASEGT. The CDR3 runs 12 residues. The CDR3 loop is CASSWDGETQYF. The CDR3 DNA reads as TGTGCCAGCAGTTGGGACGGAGAGACCCAGTACTTC.

The rearrangement uses TRBV30 and TRBJ2-5; perhaps D is TRBD1 or TRBD2 (5 bases each). CDR3 length: 12 amino acids. The germline V gene has CDR1 GTSNPN and CDR2 SVGIG (reference sequence). V gave up 2 bases and J gave up 4 bases, with 8 bases separating them. The CDR3 reads CAWSRDRETQYF. DNA for the CDR3: TGTGCCTGGAGTAGGGACCGAGAGACCCAGTACTTC.

The chain uses TRBV15 and TRBJ2-7; 12 nucleotides align to TRBD1. Germline-derived CDR1 and CDR2 are LNHNV and YYDKDF (reference sequence). CDR3 length: 15 amino acids. The V and J ends lost 0 bases and 5 bases, in that order; junction bases with no gene match: 2. For the CDR3, the DNA is TGTGCCACCAGCAGAGATCGGGACAGGGGGCACGAGCAGTACTTC. This translates into CATSRDRDRGHEQYF.

Only one count was recorded for this clonotype. The chain links TRBV27 to TRBJ1-2; 7 bases align to TRBD1. Germline V gives CDR1 MNHEY, CDR2 SMNVEV (reference sequence). The trim removed 4 bases at V and 1 base at J, leaving 6 bases unmatched. The CDR3 totals 15 residues. Here the CDR3 reads CASSSMTGLNYGYTF. CDR3 nucleotide sequence: TGTGCCAGCAGTTCCATGACAGGGCTTAACTATGGCTACACCTTC.

The rearrangement links TRBV12-3 or TRBV12-4 to TRBJ2-5; TRBD1 aligns across 7 bases. Unmatched junction bases numbered 8, after V lost 5 bases and J lost 5 bases. The CDR3 is 14 residues long. The chain's CDR3 is CASSLQGFMETQYF. The CDR3 DNA sequence: TGTGCCAGCAGTCTACAGGGGTTTATGGAGACCCAGTACTTC.